This is a list of T cell receptor beta chains from one sample in a study of type 1 regulatory T cells. TCRdb used MiXCR to reprocess the reads, holding one entry per CDR3 protein. Seen here are approximately 42,000 distinct CDR3 sequences, 12% observed once, and the top ten hold about 8.2%. These receptors have no identified antigens. Sequencing was performed on cultured non-Tr1 T cells, either the whole culture or a sorted T cell fraction (not recorded which). The receptors shown here come from a human donor in good health. Both conserved end residues are part of each CDR3. The D gene is left open where the match is weak. Expanded clones are given a class, and other clones once, few, many or no size at all.

many TRBJ2-5 TRBV20-1 TRBD2 CSAGRQRESGETQYF TGCAGTGCTGGGCGGCAGCGGGAGTCAGGAGAGACCCAGTACTTC
NA TRBJ1-1 TRBV27 TRBD1 CASSQDRAILDTEAFF TGTGCCAGCAGCCAGGACAGGGCAATTCTCGACACTGAAGCTTTCTTT
NA TRBJ2-7 TRBV6-1 NA CASSRTAPYEQYF TGTGCCAGCAGCCGGACAGCCCCCTACGAGCAGTACTTC
few TRBJ2-1 TRBV12-5 NA CASASGSGGNEQFF TGTGCTAGTGCCTCAGGGTCCGGTGGGAATGAGCAGTTCTTC
NA TRBJ1-5 TRBV10-3 TRBD1 CATVDRAFEPQHF TGTGCCACGGTGGACAGGGCCTTTGAGCCCCAGCATTTT
many TRBJ2-1 TRBV5-1 TRBD2 CASSWTSGLYNEQFF TGCGCCAGCAGCTGGACTAGCGGGCTCTACAATGAGCAGTTCTTC
NA TRBJ1-6 TRBV5-1 NA CASSLNQNSPLHF TGCGCCAGCAGCTTGAATCAGAATTCACCCCTCCACTTT
NA TRBJ1-2 TRBV12-3/TRBV12-4 NA CASSLGARGVGHTF TGTGCCAGCAGTTTAGGGGCCAGGGGAGTCGGCCACACCTTC
many TRBJ2-1 TRBV12-3/TRBV12-4 NA CASSLNYNEQFF TGTGCCAGCAGTTTGAACTACAATGAGCAGTTCTTC
few TRBJ1-1 TRBV7-8 TRBD1 CASSLAPRGGTEAFF TGTGCCAGCAGCTTAGCGCCCAGGGGGGGGACTGAAGCTTTCTTT
few TRBJ2-3 TRBV5-1 NA CASSQGSDTQYF TGCGCCAGCAGCCAGGGTTCAGATACGCAGTATTTT
few TRBJ2-7 TRBV7-2 NA CASSSAPNPPYEQYF TGTGCCAGCAGCTCGGCCCCAAATCCTCCCTACGAGCAGTACTTC
NA TRBJ2-4 TRBV25-1 NA CASSERGFKNIQYF TGTGCCAGCAGTGAAAGGGGTTTTAAGAACATTCAGTACTTC
NA TRBJ2-1 TRBV5-1 NA CASSFLSRDEQFF TGCGCCAGCAGCTTCCTGTCCCGAGATGAGCAGTTCTTC
many TRBJ2-4 TRBV7-2 NA CASSRILNIQYF TGTGCCAGCAGCCGTATATTGAACATTCAGTACTTC
NA TRBJ2-5 TRBV25-1 NA CANSGSRARETQYF TGTGCCAACAGTGGCTCCAGGGCGAGAGAGACCCAGTACTTC
few TRBJ2-1 TRBV6-5 NA CASSPGYNEQFF TGTGCCAGCAGTCCCGGCTACAATGAGCAGTTCTTC
once TRBJ2-5 TRBV5-1 NA CASSLILQEAQYF TGCGCCAGCAGCTTGATCCTCCAAGAGGCCCAGTACTTC
many TRBJ2-1 TRBV20-1 TRBD2 CSAHRGTSGSEQFF TGCAGTGCCCACCGGGGGACTAGCGGGAGTGAGCAGTTCTTC
medium-sized TRBJ2-1 TRBV29-1 TRBD2 CSVEGSAGGYNEQFF TGCAGCGTTGAAGGTTCGGCGGGAGGGTACAATGAGCAGTTCTTC
many TRBJ2-7 TRBV7-2 NA CASSPQGPGTYEQYF TGTGCCAGCAGCCCGCAAGGCCCCGGGACCTACGAGCAGTACTTC
NA TRBJ2-1 TRBV10-3 TRBD2 CAISEGLAIPWNEQFF TGTGCCATCAGTGAAGGACTAGCGATACCGTGGAATGAGCAGTTCTTC
few TRBJ2-1 TRBV19 TRBD2 CASSIARTSGANEQFF TGTGCCAGTAGTATAGCACGGACTAGCGGGGCCAATGAGCAGTTCTTC
NA TRBJ2-7 TRBV7-7 NA CASSPGSAGLYEQYF TGTGCTAGCAGCCCAGGTTCAGCGGGCTTATACGAGCAGTACTTC
NA TRBJ2-1 TRBV29-1 NA CSAEEYNEQFF TGCAGCGCTGAGGAGTACAATGAGCAGTTCTTC
many TRBJ1-1 TRBV27 NA CASSPGRGPNTEAFF TGTGCCAGCAGTCCAGGCAGGGGCCCGAACACTGAAGCTTTCTTT
many TRBJ2-2 TRBV27 NA CASSLFRGGELFF TGTGCCAGCAGCCTCTTCCGGGGGGGGGAGCTGTTTTTT
few TRBJ2-7 TRBV7-2 NA CASSPRTPYEQYF TGTGCCAGCAGCCCCAGGACCCCTTACGAGCAGTACTTC
NA TRBJ1-6 TRBV20-1 TRBD1 CSAIEGARNSPLHF TGCAGTGCTATCGAGGGGGCTCGGAATTCACCCCTCCACTTT
NA TRBJ2-7 TRBV30 NA CAWSVLGAMQYF TGTGCCTGGAGTGTACTTGGGGCAATGCAGTACTTC
few TRBJ2-1 TRBV7-3 NA CASSLTFGTPSSYNEQFF TGTGCCAGCAGCTTAACTTTCGGGACCCCGAGCTCCTACAATGAGCAGTTCTTC